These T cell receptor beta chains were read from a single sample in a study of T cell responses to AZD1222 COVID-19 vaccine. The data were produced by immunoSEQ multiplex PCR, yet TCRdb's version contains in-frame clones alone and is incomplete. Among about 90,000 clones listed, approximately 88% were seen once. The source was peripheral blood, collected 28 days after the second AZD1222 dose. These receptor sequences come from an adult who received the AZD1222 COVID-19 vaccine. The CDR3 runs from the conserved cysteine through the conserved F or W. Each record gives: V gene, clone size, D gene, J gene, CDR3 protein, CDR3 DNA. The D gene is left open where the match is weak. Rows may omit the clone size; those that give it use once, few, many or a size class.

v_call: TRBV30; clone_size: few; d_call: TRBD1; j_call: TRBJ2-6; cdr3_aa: CAWRQGAGGANVLTF; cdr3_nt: TGTGCCTGGAGACAGGGGGCTGGTGGGGCCAACGTCCTGACTTTC
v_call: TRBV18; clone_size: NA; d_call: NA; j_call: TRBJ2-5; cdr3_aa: CASSPSQETQYF; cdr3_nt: TGTGCCAGCTCACCAAGTCAAGAGACCCAGTACTTC
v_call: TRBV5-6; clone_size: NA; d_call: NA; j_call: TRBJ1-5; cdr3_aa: CASSSRRGEPQHF; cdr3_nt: TGTGCCAGCAGCTCTCGTCGGGGCGAGCCCCAGCATTTT
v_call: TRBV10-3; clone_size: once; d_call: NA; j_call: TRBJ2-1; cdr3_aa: CAISELRGNEQFF; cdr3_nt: TGTGCCATCAGTGAGTTACGGGGCAATGAGCAGTTCTTC
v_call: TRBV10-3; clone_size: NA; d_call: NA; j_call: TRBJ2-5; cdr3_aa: CAISAGDQETQYF; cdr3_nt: TGTGCCATCAGTGCGGGGGACCAAGAGACCCAGTACTTC
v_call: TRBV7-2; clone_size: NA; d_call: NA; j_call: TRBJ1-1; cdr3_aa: CASSTQVGDTEAFF; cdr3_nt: TGTGCCAGCAGCACGCAGGTCGGGGACACTGAAGCTTTCTTT
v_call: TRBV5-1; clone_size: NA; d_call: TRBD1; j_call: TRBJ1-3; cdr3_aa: CASSAGGTDSGNTIYF; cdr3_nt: TGCGCCAGCAGCGCCGGGGGGACAGATTCTGGAAACACCATATATTTT
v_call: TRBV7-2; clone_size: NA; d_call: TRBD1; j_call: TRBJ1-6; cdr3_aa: CASSLDRGSGSPLHF; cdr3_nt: TGTGCCAGCAGCTTGGACAGGGGGTCGGGGTCACCCCTCCACTTT
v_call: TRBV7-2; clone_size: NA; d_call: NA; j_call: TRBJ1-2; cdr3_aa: CASSSGYGYTF; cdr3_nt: TGTGCCAGCAGCTCTGGGTACGGCTACACCTTC
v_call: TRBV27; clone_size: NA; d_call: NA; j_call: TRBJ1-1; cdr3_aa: CASSFKPNTEAFF; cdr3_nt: TGTGCCAGCAGTTTTAAGCCGAACACTGAAGCTTTCTTT
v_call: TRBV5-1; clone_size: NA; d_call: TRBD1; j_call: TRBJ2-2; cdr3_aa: CASSPQTGIGELFF; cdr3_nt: TGCGCCAGCAGCCCCCAGACAGGGATCGGGGAGCTGTTTTTT
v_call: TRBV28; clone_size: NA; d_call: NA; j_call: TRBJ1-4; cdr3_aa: CASSPGQSEKLFF; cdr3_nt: TGTGCCAGCAGTCCTGGACAGTCTGAAAAACTGTTTTTT
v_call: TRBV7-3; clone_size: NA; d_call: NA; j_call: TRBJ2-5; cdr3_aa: CASSLTPQQGPETQYF; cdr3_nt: TGTGCCAGCAGCCTCACTCCTCAACAGGGCCCGGAGACCCAGTACTTC
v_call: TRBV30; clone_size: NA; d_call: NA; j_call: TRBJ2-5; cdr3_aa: CAWSVGQYQETQYF; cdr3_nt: TGTGCCTGGAGTGTAGGACAGTACCAAGAGACCCAGTACTTC
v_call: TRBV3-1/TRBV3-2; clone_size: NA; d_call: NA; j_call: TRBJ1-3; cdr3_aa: CASSHAPGPVSGNTIYF; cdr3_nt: TGTGCCAGCAGCCATGCCCCGGGACCTGTCTCTGGAAACACCATATATTTT
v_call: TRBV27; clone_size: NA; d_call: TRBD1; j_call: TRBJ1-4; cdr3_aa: CASGVAGGESNEKLFF; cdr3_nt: TGTGCCAGCGGAGTGGCAGGGGGGGAGTCTAATGAAAAACTGTTTTTT
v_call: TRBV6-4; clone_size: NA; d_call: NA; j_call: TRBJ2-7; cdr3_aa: CASSGVRGLRYEQYF; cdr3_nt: TGTGCCAGCAGTGGGGTGCGGGGCCTTCGCTACGAGCAGTACTTC
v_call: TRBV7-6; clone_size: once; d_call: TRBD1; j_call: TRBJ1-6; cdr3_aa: CASSTGQGGNSPLHF; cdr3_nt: TGTGCCAGCAGCACTGGACAGGGAGGAAATTCACCCCTCCACTTT
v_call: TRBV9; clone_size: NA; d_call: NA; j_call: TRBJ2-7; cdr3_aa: CASSGLTRGEQYF; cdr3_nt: TGTGCCAGCAGCGGACTTACGAGAGGGGAGCAGTACTTC
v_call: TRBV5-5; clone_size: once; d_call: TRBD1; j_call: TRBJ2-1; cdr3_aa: CASNIPGQGFNEQFF; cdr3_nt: TGTGCCAGCAACATACCGGGACAGGGCTTCAATGAGCAGTTCTTC
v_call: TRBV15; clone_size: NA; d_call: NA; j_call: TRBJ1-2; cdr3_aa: CATTMDLDLLGGYTF; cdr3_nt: TGTGCCACCACCATGGACCTGGACCTTTTGGGAGGCTACACCTTC
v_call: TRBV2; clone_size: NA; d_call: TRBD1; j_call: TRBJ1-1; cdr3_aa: CASSGDRVRTEAFF; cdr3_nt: TGTGCCAGCAGTGGCGACAGGGTTCGGACTGAAGCTTTCTTT
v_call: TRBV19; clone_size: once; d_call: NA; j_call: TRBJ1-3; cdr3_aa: CASSISMTARVTGNTIYF; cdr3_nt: TGTGCCAGTAGTATATCGATGACGGCAAGGGTTACTGGAAACACCATATATTTT
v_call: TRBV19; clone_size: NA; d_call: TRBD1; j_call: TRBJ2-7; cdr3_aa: CASSIVAGGYDEQYF; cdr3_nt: TGTGCCAGTAGTATAGTGGCAGGGGGCTATGACGAGCAGTACTTC
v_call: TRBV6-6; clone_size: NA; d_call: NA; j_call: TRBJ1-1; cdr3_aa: CASSASGGLGTEAFF; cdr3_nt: TGTGCCAGCAGTGCCTCCGGGGGACTGGGCACTGAAGCTTTCTTT
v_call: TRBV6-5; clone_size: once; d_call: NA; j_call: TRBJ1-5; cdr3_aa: CASSYGPLGSNQPQHF; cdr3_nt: TGTGCCAGCAGTTACGGTCCATTAGGAAGCAATCAGCCCCAGCATTTT
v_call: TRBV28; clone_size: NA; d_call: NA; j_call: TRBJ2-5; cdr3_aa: CASSGYSEETQYF; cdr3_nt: TGTGCCAGCAGTGGGTACAGCGAAGAGACCCAGTACTTC
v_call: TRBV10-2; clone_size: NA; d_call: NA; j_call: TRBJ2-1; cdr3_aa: CASSNPTEQFF; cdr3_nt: TGCGCCAGCAGTAACCCGACAGAGCAGTTCTTC
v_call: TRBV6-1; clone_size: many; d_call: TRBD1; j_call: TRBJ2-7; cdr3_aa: CASSEDLGGAGEQYF; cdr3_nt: TGTGCCAGCAGTGAAGATTTAGGGGGCGCGGGCGAGCAGTACTTC
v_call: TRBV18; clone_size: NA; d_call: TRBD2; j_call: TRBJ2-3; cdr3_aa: CASSSGLAGVTDTQYF; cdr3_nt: TGTGCCAGCTCATCGGGACTAGCGGGGGTCACAGATACGCAGTATTTT
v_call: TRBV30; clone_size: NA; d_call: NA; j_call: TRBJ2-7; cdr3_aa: CAWSPFRGEQYF; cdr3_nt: TGTGCCTGGAGTCCCTTCAGGGGCGAGCAGTACTTC
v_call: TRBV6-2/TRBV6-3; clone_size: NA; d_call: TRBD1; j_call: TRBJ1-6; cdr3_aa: CASSYLRQGLNSPLHF; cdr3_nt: TGTGCCAGCAGTTACTTGCGACAGGGCCTCAATTCACCCCTCCACTTT
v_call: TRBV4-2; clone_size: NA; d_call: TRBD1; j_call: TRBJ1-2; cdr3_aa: CASSQERGLVYGYTF; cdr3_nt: TGTGCCAGCAGCCAAGAAAGGGGGCTGGTCTATGGCTACACCTTC
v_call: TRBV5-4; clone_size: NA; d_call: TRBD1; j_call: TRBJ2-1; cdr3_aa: CASSFPGQGRNEQFF; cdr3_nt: TGTGCCAGCAGCTTTCCGGGACAGGGGAGGAATGAGCAGTTCTTC
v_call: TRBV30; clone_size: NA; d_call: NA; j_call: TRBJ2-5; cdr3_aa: CAWSVDSSSAQYF; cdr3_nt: TGTGCCTGGAGTGTAGACAGTAGCTCGGCCCAGTACTTC
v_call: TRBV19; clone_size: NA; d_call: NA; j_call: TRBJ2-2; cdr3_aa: CASSRDRGNTGELFF; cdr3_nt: TGTGCCAGTAGTAGGGACCGGGGGAACACCGGGGAACTGTTTTTT
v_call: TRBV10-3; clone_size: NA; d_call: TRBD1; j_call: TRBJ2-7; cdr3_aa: CAISGKGQGTSYEQYF; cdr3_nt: TGTGCCATCAGTGGAAAGGGACAGGGGACCTCCTACGAGCAGTACTTC
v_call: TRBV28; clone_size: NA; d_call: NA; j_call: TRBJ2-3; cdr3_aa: CASSFTGTDTQYF; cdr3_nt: TGTGCCAGCAGTTTTACAGGCACAGATACGCAGTATTTT
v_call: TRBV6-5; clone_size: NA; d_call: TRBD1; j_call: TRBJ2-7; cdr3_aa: CASSSYWTGTYEQYF; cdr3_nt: TGTGCCAGCAGTTCCTATTGGACAGGGACTTACGAGCAGTACTTC
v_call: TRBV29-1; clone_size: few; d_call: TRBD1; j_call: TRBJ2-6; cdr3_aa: CSVQGASGANVLTF; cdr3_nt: TGCAGCGTCCAGGGGGCTTCTGGGGCCAACGTCCTGACTTTC
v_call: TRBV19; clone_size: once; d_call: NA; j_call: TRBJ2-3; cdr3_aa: CASSGGVRGGRDTQYF; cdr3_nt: TGTGCCAGTAGTGGAGGGGTTAGGGGTGGTAGGGATACGCAGTATTTT
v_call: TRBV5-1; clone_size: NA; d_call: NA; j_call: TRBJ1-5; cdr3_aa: CASSLRGNQPQHF; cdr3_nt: TGCGCCAGCAGCTTAAGGGGAAATCAGCCCCAGCATTTT
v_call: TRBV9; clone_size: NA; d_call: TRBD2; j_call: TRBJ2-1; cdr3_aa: CASSPSGGNYNEQFF; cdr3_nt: TGTGCCAGCAGCCCGAGCGGGGGGAATTACAATGAGCAGTTCTTC
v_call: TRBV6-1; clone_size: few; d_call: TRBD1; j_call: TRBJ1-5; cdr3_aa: CASSDTGEVSQPQHF; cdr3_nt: TGTGCCAGCAGTGACACAGGGGAGGTAAGTCAGCCCCAGCATTTT
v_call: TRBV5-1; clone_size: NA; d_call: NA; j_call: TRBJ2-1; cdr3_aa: CASSLAGEGHEQFF; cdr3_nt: TGCGCCAGCAGCTTGGCCGGAGAGGGCCATGAGCAGTTCTTC
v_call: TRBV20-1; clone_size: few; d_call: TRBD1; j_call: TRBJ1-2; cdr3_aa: CSARTGDGYTF; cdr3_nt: TGCAGTGCCCGGACAGGGGACGGCTACACCTTC
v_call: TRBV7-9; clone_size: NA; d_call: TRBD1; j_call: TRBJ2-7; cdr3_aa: CASSSPDRGIEQYF; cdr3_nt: TGTGCCAGCAGCTCCCCGGACAGGGGAATAGAGCAGTACTTC
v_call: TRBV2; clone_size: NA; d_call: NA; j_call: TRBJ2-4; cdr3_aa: CASSVTGTSLIAKNIQYF; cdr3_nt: TGTGCCAGCAGTGTCACCGGGACTTCACTCATAGCCAAAAACATTCAGTACTTC
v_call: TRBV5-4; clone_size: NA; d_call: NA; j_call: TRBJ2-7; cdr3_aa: CASSLRGAYEQYF; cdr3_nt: TGTGCCAGCAGCTTGAGGGGGGCCTACGAGCAGTACTTC
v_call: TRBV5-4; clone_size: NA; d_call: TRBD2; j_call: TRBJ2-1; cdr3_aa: CASSSGAGGPGNEQFF; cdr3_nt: TGTGCCAGCAGCTCTGGGGCGGGAGGGCCGGGGAATGAGCAGTTCTTC
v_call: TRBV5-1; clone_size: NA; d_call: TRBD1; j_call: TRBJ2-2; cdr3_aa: CASTEGAYTGELFF; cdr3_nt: TGCGCCAGCACAGAGGGGGCTTACACCGGGGAGCTGTTTTTT
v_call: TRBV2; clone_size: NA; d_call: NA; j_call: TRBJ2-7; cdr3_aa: CASSERRGASYEQYF; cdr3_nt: TGTGCCAGCAGTGAACGTCGAGGTGCCTCCTACGAGCAGTACTTC
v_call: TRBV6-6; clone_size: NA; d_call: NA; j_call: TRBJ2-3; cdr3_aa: CASSLLTDTQYF; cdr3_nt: TGTGCCAGCAGTTTACTCACAGATACGCAGTATTTT